This entry features one T cell receptor (beta chain) sequence. TCRdb's copy holds only in-frame clones and misses some; the assay was immunoSEQ multiplex PCR. Of fewer than 50,000 clones listed, 85% to 95% are singletons. The data are from a study of T cell changes during pregnancy in multiple sclerosis. This CDR3 is built from 16 residues. Trimming left V 4 bases short and J 1 base short, with 16 bases between. Germline CDR1 reads SEHNR; CDR2 reads FQNEAQ (reference sequence). J is TRBJ1-1 and V is TRBV7-9, with D possibly matching TRBD1 (5 bases). The receptor comes from a female donor with multiple sclerosis, enrolled in a pregnancy study. Sequencing was performed on CD8+ T cells from peripheral blood mononuclear cells, taken before pregnancy. CDR3 DNA sequence: TGTGCCAGCAGCTCACCACCCAGGGCGCAGAACACTGAAGCTTTCTTT. This translates into CASSSPPRAQNTEAFF.